Given below is one T cell receptor beta chain in context. It lacks a known antigen. Base quality data are lacking; no much larger clone is found one base away. Library construction relied on 5' RACE. Sequencing used an Illumina HiSeq 2500. A second PCR of roughly 6 to 11 cycles was performed with a sample-barcoded 5' primer and a J-beta primer mix. Each TCR beta cDNA molecule received a unique molecular identifier from a template-switch 5' adaptor carrying 12 random nucleotides. At least 2.5 million CDR3-containing paired-end reads were obtained from each sample. First-strand cDNA was synthesized from all RNA with the Mint cDNA synthesis kit, primed by a TRBC-specific oligonucleotide. All cDNA was treated with uracil-DNA glycosylase and then went through a first 18-cycle PCR with the universal primers M1SS and BC2_uni_R. Turning to the authors' computational methods: For normalization, 1 million high-quality reads were randomly selected from each sample, with every read carrying a distinct molecular identifier. Reads sharing molecular identifiers were discarded rather than binned into consensus sequences. MiTCR, set to a Q25 quality threshold and the strictest error-elimination algorithm, was used for CDR3 identification, clonotype clustering and error correction. A nonparametric unseen species model with Euler transformation was used to estimate lower-bound total TCR beta diversity. Starting from the raw public reads, TCRdb applied fastp trimming at Q25, assembled clones with MiXCR and retained in-frame beta chains. Rows with one shared CDR3 protein collapse into an entry with the most common genes and DNA. V and J calls and clone size were set by TCRdb, not the authors. This sample comprises 900,000 to 950,000 distinct CDR3 sequences, around 29% of them detected only once. About 10% of the sample goes to the ten largest clones.

This specimen belongs to a study of blood T cells in healthy people across ages (dated by TCRdb to between 2014 and 2017). Regarding the research as a whole: Template switching captured roughly one uniquely barcoded TCR beta cDNA molecule per two T cells in model experiments. Four age groups were formed from the donors: young (average approximately 15 years), middle-aged (around 41), aged (about 62) and long-lived (approximately 78). Using deep sequencing normalized with unique cDNA molecular identifiers, the study measured how TCR beta repertoire diversity changes with age. The study analyzed two additional independent replicas of 1 million unique cDNA reads from the same blood draw for two donors, one aged 18 to 29 and one aged 80 or older. What the study reported, not specific to this receptor: As age increased, observed TCR beta diversity per million T cells dropped in a roughly linear way, and a significant reduction was already evident by age around 41. Estimates of total diversity based on one million sequenced T cells were considered lower bounds and underestimates. Donor CMV infection status was unknown, potentially confounding age-related changes in expanded clonotypes. Compared with the aged group, the long-lived group had more naive CD4+ T cells, fewer expanded clones and increased TCR diversity, a pattern suggesting age selection. Conclusive comparison of naive and antigen-experienced compartments was prevented by the profiling of bulk unsorted PBMCs. The percentage of naive T cells measured by flow cytometry correlated strongly with observed TCR beta diversity.

Trimmed from V: 1 base; trimmed from J: 5 bases; junction bases lacking a gene match: 10. Via the germline V gene, CDR1 is SGHTA and CDR2 FQGNSA. From the cysteine up to the phenylalanine, the CDR3 has a length of 16 residues. Of all the DNA, just the CDR3 is kept, 48 bases in frame from base 1. Systemically healthy Caucasian individuals from Russia, some 36 in total and aged 6 to 90 years, were included as donors. Approximately 10 milliliters of peripheral blood were collected from each donor into EDTA-treated Vacutainer tubes. Ficoll-Paque density-gradient centrifugation was used to isolate PBMCs, with at least 7 million per sample. Total RNA, at least 6 micrograms per sample, was extracted from PBMCs with Trizol reagent. The percentages of naive CD45RAhigh/CD27high T cells were determined by flow cytometry on a PBMC aliquot from every donor. Another study also made use of these data, one on T cells of mothers and their children. Looking at the second paper: Donors were nine systemically healthy Caucasian individuals: three mothers and their six children. cDNA synthesis used all of the extracted RNA, with roughly 1.5 ug of RNA in each 15 ul reaction. In the second PCR, sample barcodes and 2-4 random nucleotides were introduced via the M1S primer. Each mother yielded over 9 million TCR beta CDR3 reads and each child 2.5 million to 3 million reads. In both related and unrelated pairs, thymic selection shapes the output of TCR recombination in a similar way, with inherited differences having only a minor effect. Normalized repertoire overlap was always slightly but never significantly higher in related than unrelated mother-child pairs. No persistent microchimeric T cell clones were found, with a detection sensitivity of approximately 100 clones per million clonotypes. The study used deep NGS to compare TCR beta repertoires of mothers and children, seeking features distinguishing related mother-child pairs from unrelated individuals. The mean age was 40 +/- 4 years for the mothers and about 12 +/- 4 years for the children. After adapter ligation was performed with NEBNext reagents, the libraries were sequenced on an Illumina HiSeq 2000 with 100+100 nt paired-end reads. To avoid cross-contamination, the mother libraries and the child libraries were prepared a month apart and sequenced in separate runs. For each donor, somewhere between about 450,000 and 2,000,000 distinct TCR beta clonotypes were identified. Naive TCR beta clonotypes were estimated from low-frequency clonotypes matched to each donor's FACS-determined naive share, without sorting.

This TCR derives from a woman in her thirties or forties in good health. The sample was blood. This chain joins TRBV7-2 to TRBJ2-5; TRBD1 lines up with 7 middle nucleotides. The CDR3 reads as follows: CASSLGQGRRRETQYF. At the DNA level, the sequence is TGTGCCAGCAGCTTAGGACAGGGCCGACGTCGGGAGACCCAGTACTTC. Where the CDR3 stops, the reference TRBV7-2 and TRBJ2-5 genes take over; the full variable domain is GAGVSQSPSNKVTEKGKDVELRCDPISGHTALYWYRQSLGQGLEFLIYFQGNSAPDKSGLPSDRFSAERTGGSVSTLTIQRTQQEDSAVYLCASSLGQGRRRETQYFGPGTRLLVL.